This record concerns one T cell receptor beta chain sequence. The antigen is not known. Since a much larger clone is just one base distant, this may be a read error. The entry originates in a study of molecular identifiers for immune sequencing clone quantification. Each CDR3 protein gets one entry after TCRdb re-called the PCR reads with MiXCR. The sample lists about 54,000 distinct CDR3 sequences; roughly a quarter were seen once. General study findings and limits: In naive cells, under 1% of molecules belonged to clones above 20 RNA copies, against over 98% in effector cells.

The sample consisted of naive CD8+ T cells from blood, with Jurkat cell RNA spiked in. Subset: FACS-sorted CD8+CD4-CCR7+CD45RA+ naive T cells. This receptor was identified in a human donor in good health. Some libraries in this study had Jurkat cell RNA spiked in.

CDR3 amino acids: CASSPLTGDLADTQYF. CDR3 DNA sequence: TGTGCCAGCAGCCCCCTGACAGGGGACTTGGCGGATACGCAGTATTTT. The chain couples TRBV3-1 to TRBJ2-3, with 8 bases matching TRBD1. The length of the CDR3 is 16 residues. V shed 4 bases, J shed 6 bases, and the junction held 12 bases outside the gene matches. Germline CDR1 LGHDT, CDR2 YNNKEL (reference sequence).